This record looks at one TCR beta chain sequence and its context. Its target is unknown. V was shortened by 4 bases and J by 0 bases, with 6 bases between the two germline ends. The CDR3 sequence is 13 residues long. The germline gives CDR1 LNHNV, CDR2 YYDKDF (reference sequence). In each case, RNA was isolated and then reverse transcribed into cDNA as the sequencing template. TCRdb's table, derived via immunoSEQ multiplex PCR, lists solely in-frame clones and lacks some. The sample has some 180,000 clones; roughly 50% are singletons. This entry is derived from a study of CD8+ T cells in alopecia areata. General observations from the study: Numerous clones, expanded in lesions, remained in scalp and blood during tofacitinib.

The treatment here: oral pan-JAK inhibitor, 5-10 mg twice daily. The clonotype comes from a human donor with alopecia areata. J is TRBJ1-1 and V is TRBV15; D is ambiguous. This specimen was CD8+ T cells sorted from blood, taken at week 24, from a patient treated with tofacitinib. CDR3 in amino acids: CATSNSVNTEAFF. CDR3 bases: TGTGCCACCAGCAATTCCGTGAACACTGAAGCTTTCTTT.